The 14 T cell receptor beta chains presented below share a single source sample, sequenced in a study of T cell responses to AZD1222 COVID-19 vaccine. Using immunoSEQ multiplex PCR, the repertoire was profiled, and TCRdb retains in-frame clones only, with some absent. The table lists approximately 110,000 clones, approximately 88% of them singletons, with almost 6.5% in the top ten. The sample in question was peripheral blood, obtained 28 days after the second AZD1222 dose. The receptors shown here come from an adult who received the AZD1222 COVID-19 vaccine.

This clone was seen only a few times. DNA for the CDR3: TGTGCCAGTAGTATCTTGGGGTATACTGGGGCCAACGTCCTGACTTTC. Its translation is CASSILGYTGANVLTF. The chain combines TRBV19 with TRBJ2-6; no clear D. The germline V gene encodes CDR1 LNHDA and CDR2 SQIVND (reference sequence). This CDR3 has 16 residues. V lost 3 bases, J lost 2 bases, and 11 bases lay in between.

The rearrangement joins TRBV4-3 to TRBJ1-6; D ambiguous. V was pared by 2 bases and J by 0 bases, with 14 bases between. Germline-derived CDR1 and CDR2 are LGHNA and YSLEER. There are 18 residues in the CDR3. The CDR3 protein is CASSQFPIEGSYNSPLHF. CDR3 DNA sequence: TGCGCCAGCAGCCAATTCCCAATTGAGGGCTCCTATAATTCACCCCTCCACTTT.

This CDR3 reads CASSLSGTTYEQYF. CDR3 nucleotide sequence: TGTGCCAGCAGCTTAAGTGGGACAACCTACGAGCAGTACTTC. The chain is built from TRBV7-9 and TRBJ2-7, with D perhaps matching TRBD1 (6 bases). V was cut by 2 bases and J by 2 bases, with 10 bases left in between. Looked up from germline, CDR1 is SEHNR and CDR2 is FQNEAQ (reference sequence). The length of the CDR3 is 14 residues.

V and J are TRBV7-2 and TRBJ1-5, with TRBD1 matching 7 bases. Germline CDR1 reads SGHTA; CDR2 reads FQGNSA. The CDR3 length is 13 residues. J lost 4 bases, V lost 6 bases, and 3 bases had no gene match. The CDR3 nucleotides are TGTGCCAGCAGGTGGGACAGAAATCAGCCCCAGCATTTT. Its translation: CASRWDRNQPQHF.

The rearrangement joins TRBV5-4 to TRBJ2-1; no firm D call. This CDR3 contains 15 residues. With 4 bases removed from V and 3 bases from J, the gap between germline ends came to 14 bases. Per the germline V gene, CDR1 is SGHNT and CDR2 is YYREEE (reference sequence). CDR3 nucleotides: TGTGCCAGCAGCCCCTTGTTGGACGGCTACAATGAGCAGTTCTTC. This translates into CASSPLLDGYNEQFF.

This chain links TRBV3-1 (or the pseudogene TRBV3-2) with TRBJ1-1; the D gene is possibly TRBD1 (5 bases). V lost 6 bases, J lost 1 base, and 12 bases lay in between. Germline lookup yields CDR1 LGHDT and CDR2 YNNKEL (reference sequence). CDR3 length equals 14 residues. In DNA, the CDR3 is TGTGCCAGCAGTGTCCTGGGACGGAACACTGAAGCTTTCTTT. This encodes CASSVLGRNTEAFF.

This sequence joins TRBV18 and TRBJ2-7; D gene ambiguous. Looked up from germline, CDR1 is KGHSH and CDR2 is LQKENI. With 4 bases removed from V and 5 bases from J, the gap between germline ends came to 15 bases. This CDR3 spans 14 amino acids. The CDR3 DNA sequence: TGTGCCAGCTCACTCCGGCAGGACCACCACGAGCAGTACTTC. This translates into CASSLRQDHHEQYF.

The V and J genes are TRBV2 and TRBJ2-4, with TRBD1 matching 10 bases. V lost 4 bases and J lost 6; bases outside the gene matches: 6. The CDR3 is made up of 15 amino acids. The germline V gene encodes CDR1 SNHLY and CDR2 FYNNEI. The CDR3 sequence: CASSGRTGGGNIQYF. CDR3 nucleotide sequence: TGTGCCAGCAGTGGTCGGACAGGGGGTGGAAACATTCAGTACTTC.

This clone came up a few times. The CDR3, as DNA: TGTGCCAGCAGCCAAGATCTTTTTGCGGGTGCTACGCAGTATTTT. It encodes CASSQDLFAGATQYF. V is TRBV3-1 (or the pseudogene TRBV3-2) and J is TRBJ2-3, with D perhaps matching TRBD2 (5 bases). The CDR3 length is 15 residues. In germline, CDR1 is LGHDT, CDR2 YNNKEL (reference sequence). The V end was cut by 0 bases, the J end by 8 bases, with 15 bases between.

This clone occurred once. J is TRBJ1-2 and V is TRBV4-3; 10 bases line up with TRBD1. This CDR3 has 15 residues. J gave up 2 bases and V 1 base, and 1 base lay outside the gene matches. Germline values: CDR1 LGHNA, CDR2 YSLEER. The CDR3, as DNA: TGCGCCAGCAGCCAAGGGGACAGGGGAAACTATGGCTACACCTTC. This codes for CASSQGDRGNYGYTF.

V and J are TRBV27 and TRBJ2-1; no clear D. The CDR3 contains 14 residues. V lost 3 bases and J lost 6, with 12 bases in between. Germline CDR1 and CDR2: MNHEY and SMNVEV (reference sequence). The CDR3 reads CASSFPAPGNEQFF. CDR3 nucleotides: TGTGCCAGCAGTTTCCCCGCCCCCGGCAATGAGCAGTTCTTC.

On this clone: The same CDR3 arises from other DNA sequences in this sample as well. The rearrangement joins TRBV12-3 or TRBV12-4 to TRBJ1-1; D is unclear. CDR3 size: 13 residues. The V end lost 1 base, the J end lost 0 bases, and 3 bases lay between the germline ends. The CDR3 here is CASSLGMNTEAFF. CDR3 in DNA: TGTGCCAGCAGTTTAGGTATGAACACTGAAGCTTTCTTT.

The chain uses TRBV10-2 and TRBJ1-1; D is ambiguous. The V gene's germline CDR1 is WSHSY and CDR2 SAAADI. CDR3 size: 13 residues. Trimming left V 4 bases short and J 3 bases short, with 9 bases between. CDR3: CASSGVPYTEAFF. The CDR3 bases are TGCGCCAGCAGTGGAGTACCTTACACTGAAGCTTTCTTT.

The chain combines TRBV28 with TRBJ1-2; 7 bases fit TRBD1. Per germline, CDR1 MDHEN and CDR2 SYDVKM. This CDR3 is 13 amino acids long. The V gene end was trimmed by 4 bases and the J gene end by 6 bases; junction bases not matched to a gene: 5. The CDR3 spells CASSWQGVDGYTF. The CDR3 DNA sequence: TGTGCCAGCAGTTGGCAGGGGGTAGATGGCTACACCTTC.